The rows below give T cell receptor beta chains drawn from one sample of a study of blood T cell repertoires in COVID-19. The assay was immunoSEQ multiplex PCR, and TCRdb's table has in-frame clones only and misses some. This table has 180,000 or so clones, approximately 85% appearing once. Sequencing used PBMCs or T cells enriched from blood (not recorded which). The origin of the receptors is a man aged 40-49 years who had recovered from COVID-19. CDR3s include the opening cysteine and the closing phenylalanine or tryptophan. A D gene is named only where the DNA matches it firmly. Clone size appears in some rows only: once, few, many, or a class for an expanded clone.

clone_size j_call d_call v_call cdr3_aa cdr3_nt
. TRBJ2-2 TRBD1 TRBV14 CASSHRPGTGTGELFF TGTGCCAGCAGCCACCGTCCCGGGACAGGGACCGGGGAGCTGTTTTTT
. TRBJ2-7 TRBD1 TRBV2 CASRATDRSYEQYF TGTGCCAGCAGGGCTACGGACAGGAGCTACGAGCAGTACTTC
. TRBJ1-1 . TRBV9 CASSASGQNTEAFF TGTGCCAGCAGCGCCTCTGGACAGAACACTGAAGCTTTCTTT
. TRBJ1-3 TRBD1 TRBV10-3 CAISAPGQPSGNTIYF TGTGCCATCAGTGCACCGGGACAGCCCTCTGGAAACACCATATATTTT
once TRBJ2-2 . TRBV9 CASSVDPLGWGRVAGELFF TGTGCCAGCAGCGTAGACCCCCTCGGGTGGGGGCGAGTGGCCGGGGAGCTGTTTTTT
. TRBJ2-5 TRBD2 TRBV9 CASSPPGGPETQYF TGTGCCAGCTCCCCCCCGGGGGGGCCGGAGACCCAGTACTTC
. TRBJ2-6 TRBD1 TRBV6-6 CASSQDRAGGGANVLTF TGTGCCAGCAGTCAGGACAGGGCCGGAGGTGGGGCCAACGTCCTGACTTTC
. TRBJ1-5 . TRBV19 CASSIGGQPQHF TGTGCCAGTAGTATAGGAGGTCAGCCCCAGCATTTT
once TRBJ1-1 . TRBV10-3 CAIRYSGNTEAFF TGTGCCATCAGATACAGTGGGAACACTGAAGCTTTCTTT
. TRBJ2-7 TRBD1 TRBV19 CASRKTGGTYEQYF TGTGCCAGTAGGAAGACAGGGGGCACCTACGAGCAGTACTTC
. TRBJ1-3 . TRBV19 CASSTGLGNTIYF TGTGCCAGTAGTACGGGACTCGGAAACACCATATATTTT
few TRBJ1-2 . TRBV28 CASSPPGGYGYTF TGTGCCAGCAGTCCACCGGGTGGCTATGGCTACACCTTC
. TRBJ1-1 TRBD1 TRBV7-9 CASSTGVHTEAFF TGTGCCAGCAGCACAGGGGTCCACACTGAAGCTTTCTTT
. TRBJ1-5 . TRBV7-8 CASSLRRSNSNQPQHF TGTGCCAGCAGCTTACGCAGGTCAAATAGCAATCAGCCCCAGCATTTT
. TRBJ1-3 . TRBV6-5 CASKTGSGNTIYF TGTGCCAGCAAAACAGGGTCTGGAAACACCATATATTTT
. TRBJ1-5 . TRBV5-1 CASSPQGPNQPQHF TGCGCCAGCAGCCCACAGGGACCTAATCAGCCCCAGCATTTT
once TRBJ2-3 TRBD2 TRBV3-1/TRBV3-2 CASSQTSGTQYF TGTGCCAGCAGCCAAACTAGCGGAACGCAGTATTTT
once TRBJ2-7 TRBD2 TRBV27 CASSSTSGFTYEQYF TGTGCCAGCAGTTCAACTAGCGGATTTACCTACGAGCAGTACTTC
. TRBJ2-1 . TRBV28 CASSFFSSYNEQFF TGTGCCAGCAGTTTCTTCAGCTCCTACAATGAGCAGTTCTTC
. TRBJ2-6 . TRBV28 CASSLWRDNRYSGANVLTF TGTGCCAGCAGTCTTTGGCGAGACAACAGATACTCTGGGGCCAACGTCCTGACTTTC
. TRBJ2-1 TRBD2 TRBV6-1 CASSEASSGSNEQFF TGTGCCAGCAGTGAAGCGTCTAGCGGGAGCAATGAGCAGTTCTTC
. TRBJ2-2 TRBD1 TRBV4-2 CASSWGQGGPGELFF TGTGCCAGCAGCTGGGGACAGGGAGGGCCCGGGGAGCTGTTTTTT
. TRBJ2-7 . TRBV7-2 CASSLVADYEQYF TGTGCCAGCAGCTTAGTTGCGGATTACGAGCAGTACTTC
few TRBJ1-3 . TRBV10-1 CASSDLSGSGNTIYF TGCGCCAGCAGTGACCTCTCGGGGTCTGGAAACACCATATATTTT
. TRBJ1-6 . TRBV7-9 CASSYSTAAGSPLHF TGTGCCAGCAGCTACTCGACCGCCGCCGGGTCACCCCTCCACTTT
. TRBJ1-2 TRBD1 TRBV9 CASSATSGTDYGYTF TGTGCCAGCAGCGCGACTTCCGGGACAGACTATGGCTACACCTTC
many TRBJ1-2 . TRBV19 CASSPVGRGGYGYTF TGTGCCAGTAGTCCCGTCGGACGAGGAGGGTATGGCTACACCTTC
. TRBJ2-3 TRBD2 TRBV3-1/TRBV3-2 CASSQDSSGRARADTQYF TGTGCCAGCAGCCAAGATTCAAGCGGGAGGGCGAGGGCAGATACGCAGTATTTT
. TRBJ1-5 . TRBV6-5 CASTRGGQPQHF TGTGCCAGCACCAGGGGTGGGCAGCCCCAGCATTTT
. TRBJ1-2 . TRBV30 CAWSVPAGPLGGYTF TGTGCCTGGAGTGTACCGGCAGGGCCACTCGGGGGCTACACCTTC
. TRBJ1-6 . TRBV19 CASSRDTSSSYNSPLHF TGTGCCAGTAGTCGGGACACCTCGAGCTCCTATAATTCACCCCTCCACTTT
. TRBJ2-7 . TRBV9 CASSVDPGVEQYF TGTGCCAGCAGCGTAGACCCAGGGGTCGAGCAGTACTTC
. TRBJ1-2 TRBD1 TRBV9 CASSVDRGQGYTF TGTGCCAGCAGCGTAGACAGGGGTCAGGGCTACACCTTC
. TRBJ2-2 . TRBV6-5 CASNRLSPNTGELFF TGTGCCAGCAATCGACTTTCGCCCAACACCGGGGAGCTGTTTTTT
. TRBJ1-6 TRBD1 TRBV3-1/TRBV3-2 CASSQGQGAKNSPLHF TGTGCCAGCAGCCAAGGACAGGGGGCAAAAAATTCACCCCTCCACTTT
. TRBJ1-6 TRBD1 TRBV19 CASSTTGGNSPLHF TGTGCCAGTAGTACCACAGGGGGGAATTCACCCCTCCACTTT
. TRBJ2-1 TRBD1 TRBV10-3 CAISPGTGKYNEQFF TGTGCCATCAGTCCCGGGACAGGGAAATACAATGAGCAGTTCTTC
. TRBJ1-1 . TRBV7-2 CASQRGGYTEAFF TGTGCCAGCCAGAGAGGGGGTTACACTGAAGCTTTCTTT
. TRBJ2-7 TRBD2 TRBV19 CASSILGTSEGRQYF TGTGCCAGTAGTATCCTCGGGACTAGCGAGGGACGGCAGTACTTC
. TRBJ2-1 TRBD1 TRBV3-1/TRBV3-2 CASSPRDREVNEQFF TGTGCCAGCAGCCCCCGGGACAGGGAGGTCAATGAGCAGTTCTTC
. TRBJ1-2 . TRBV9 CASSVDRANGYTF TGTGCCAGCAGCGTAGACAGGGCAAATGGCTACACCTTC
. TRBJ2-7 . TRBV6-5 CASRGTPLEEQYF TGTGCCAGCCGCGGGACCCCCCTTGAAGAGCAGTACTTC
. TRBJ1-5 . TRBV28 CASTKGRFVGGNQPQHF TGTGCCAGCACCAAAGGCAGGTTCGTGGGTGGCAATCAGCCCCAGCATTTT
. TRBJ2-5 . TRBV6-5 CASSTQGLSGETQYF TGTGCCAGCAGTACGCAGGGCTTGAGTGGAGAGACCCAGTACTTC
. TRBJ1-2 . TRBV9 CASSVGGGYTF TGTGCCAGCAGCGTAGGAGGGGGCTACACCTTC
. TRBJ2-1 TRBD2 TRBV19 CASSIVVLAGGVPEQFF TGTGCCAGTAGTATAGTCGTGTTGGCGGGAGGGGTTCCTGAGCAGTTCTTC
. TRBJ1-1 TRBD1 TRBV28 CASRTGYGNTEAFF TGTGCCAGCAGGACAGGGTATGGGAACACTGAAGCTTTCTTT
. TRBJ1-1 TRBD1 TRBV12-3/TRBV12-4 CASSQQGATEAFF TGTGCCAGCAGTCAACAGGGGGCGACTGAAGCTTTCTTT
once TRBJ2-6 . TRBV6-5 CASSSGQSGANVLTF TGTGCCAGCAGTTCAGGACAGTCTGGGGCCAACGTCCTGACTTTC
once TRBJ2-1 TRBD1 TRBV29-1 CSVDSGTGLNEQFF TGCAGCGTTGATTCCGGGACAGGGCTCAATGAGCAGTTCTTC
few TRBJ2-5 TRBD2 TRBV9 CASSVRTSGGQETQYF TGTGCCAGCAGCGTACGGACTAGCGGGGGCCAAGAGACCCAGTACTTC
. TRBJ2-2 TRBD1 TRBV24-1 CATSDQQGRRTGELFF TGTGCCACCAGTGACCAACAGGGGCGGAGAACCGGGGAGCTGTTTTTT
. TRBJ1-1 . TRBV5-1 CASSLGQGPHEAFF TGCGCCAGCAGCTTGGGGCAGGGCCCCCACGAAGCTTTCTTT
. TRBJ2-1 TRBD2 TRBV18 CASSPRTSGGTNEQFF TGTGCCAGCTCACCGAGGACTAGCGGGGGGACTAATGAGCAGTTCTTC
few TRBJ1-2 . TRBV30 CASHGRIRGYTF TGTGCCTCCCACGGCAGGATCCGCGGCTACACCTTC